Listed below are T cell receptor beta chains from one sample, sequenced in a study of blood T cell repertoires in COVID-19. Some clones are missing from TCRdb's copy, which holds only in-frame ones; the method was immunoSEQ multiplex PCR. The profile shows roughly 180,000 clones, more than 85% of them singletons. The sequenced sample was peripheral blood. These receptor sequences come from a woman aged 25-40 years with active or convalescent COVID-19. Both conserved end residues are part of each CDR3. A D gene is named only where the DNA matches it firmly. Clone size is not always given. Where it is, it says once, few, many or a class for expanded clones.

D,V,J,size,CDR3,DNA
TRBD1,TRBV28,TRBJ1-2,-,CASSATPGQGNYGYTF,TGTGCCAGCAGTGCAACGCCGGGACAGGGGAACTATGGCTACACCTTC
TRBD2,TRBV3-1/TRBV3-2,TRBJ2-1,-,CASSPRLAGEKDEQFF,TGTGCCAGCAGCCCTCGACTAGCGGGAGAGAAGGATGAGCAGTTCTTC
TRBD1,TRBV7-2,TRBJ2-7,-,CASSRGTGGSYEQYF,TGTGCCAGCAGCCGGGGGACAGGGGGCTCCTACGAGCAGTACTTC
TRBD1,TRBV3-1/TRBV3-2,TRBJ1-1,-,CASSPATGYRTEAFF,TGTGCCAGCAGCCCGGCGACAGGGTACAGGACTGAAGCTTTCTTT
-,TRBV30,TRBJ2-5,-,CAWSVASETQYF,TGTGCCTGGAGTGTAGCGAGTGAAACCCAGTACTTC
-,TRBV5-1,TRBJ1-6,once,CASSLGNRDSPLHF,TGCGCCAGCAGCTTGGGAAACAGGGACTCACCCCTCCACTTT
-,TRBV5-4,TRBJ1-1,-,CASTPGTGTEAFF,TGTGCCAGCACCCCCGGTACGGGGACTGAAGCTTTCTTT
TRBD2,TRBV29-1,TRBJ2-7,-,CSVATSHEQYF,TGCAGCGTCGCGACTAGCCACGAGCAGTACTTC
TRBD2,TRBV19,TRBJ2-3,-,CASSLAAGDFTDTQYF,TGTGCCAGTAGCTTGGCGGCGGGAGATTTCACAGATACGCAGTATTTT
-,TRBV4-1,TRBJ2-5,-,CASSQQGTRQETQYF,TGCGCCAGCAGCCAACAGGGGACCCGCCAAGAGACCCAGTACTTC
-,TRBV18,TRBJ1-5,-,CASSPPGTTSNQPQHF,TGTGCCAGCTCACCACCGGGGACTACTAGCAATCAGCCCCAGCATTTT
TRBD1,TRBV28,TRBJ1-1,-,CASKKTGRSEAFF,TGTGCCAGCAAAAAGACAGGGAGGTCTGAAGCTTTCTTT
-,TRBV19,TRBJ1-5,once,CASNPSSGRGNQPQHF,TGTGCCAGTAACCCAAGTTCAGGCAGAGGGAATCAGCCCCAGCATTTT
TRBD1,TRBV7-9,TRBJ1-2,-,CASSLGGQGNYGYTF,TGTGCCAGCAGCTTAGGGGGACAGGGCAACTATGGCTACACCTTC
-,TRBV3-1/TRBV3-2,TRBJ2-6,-,CASSQDVARVSGANVLTF,TGTGCCAGCAGCCAAGATGTCGCCAGGGTCTCTGGGGCCAACGTCCTGACTTTC
TRBD2,TRBV5-6,TRBJ2-7,-,CASSPGGYEQYF,TGTGCCAGCAGCCCGGGAGGGTACGAGCAGTACTTC
TRBD1,TRBV24-1,TRBJ2-7,-,CATSVQGAGPYEQYF,TGTGCCACCAGTGTTCAGGGGGCGGGACCCTACGAGCAGTACTTC
-,TRBV2,TRBJ1-2,-,CASPIQGLPNYGYTF,TGTGCCAGCCCCATCCAGGGGCTACCTAACTATGGCTACACCTTC
TRBD1,TRBV15,TRBJ2-2,-,CATSRVGQGDTGELFF,TGTGCCACCAGCAGAGTAGGACAGGGGGACACCGGGGAGCTGTTTTTT
TRBD1,TRBV12-3/TRBV12-4,TRBJ1-2,-,CASSHRGSGYTF,TGTGCCAGCAGCCACAGGGGGAGTGGCTACACCTTC
-,TRBV10-3,TRBJ1-2,-,CATRLHGYTF,TGTGCCACTCGTTTACACGGCTACACCTTC
-,TRBV7-2,TRBJ2-2,-,CASSLGRVSAGELFF,TGTGCCAGCAGCTTAGGCAGGGTATCGGCCGGGGAGCTGTTTTTT
TRBD1,TRBV9,TRBJ1-5,-,CASSVGDRGSQPQHF,TGTGCCAGCAGCGTAGGGGACAGGGGTAGTCAGCCCCAGCATTTT
-,TRBV12-3/TRBV12-4,TRBJ2-2,-,CASASRDTGELFF,TGTGCCAGCGCCTCCAGGGACACCGGGGAGCTGTTTTTT
-,TRBV5-1,TRBJ1-1,-,CASSLEGRGTEAFF,TGCGCCAGCAGCTTGGAGGGGAGGGGCACTGAAGCTTTCTTT
TRBD1,TRBV6-1,TRBJ2-1,-,CASSERGQSFNNEQFF,TGTGCCAGCAGTGAAAGGGGACAGTCCTTCAACAATGAGCAGTTCTTC
-,TRBV24-1,TRBJ2-3,-,CATSERWTDTQYF,TGTGCCACCAGTGAGCGATGGACAGATACGCAGTATTTT
-,TRBV5-5,TRBJ1-5,-,CASSAFGGRDQPQHF,TGTGCCAGCAGCGCCTTCGGGGGGCGGGATCAGCCCCAGCATTTT
-,TRBV24-1,TRBJ2-1,-,CATSGGMAGVYNEQFF,TGTGCCACCAGTGGGGGAATGGCGGGCGTATACAATGAGCAGTTCTTC
TRBD1,TRBV6-1,TRBJ2-1,once,CASSEYRGSEQFF,TGTGCCAGCAGTGAATACAGGGGCAGTGAGCAGTTCTTC
-,TRBV7-6,TRBJ1-5,-,CASSLVTGKNQPQHF,TGTGCCAGCAGCTTAGTAACAGGGAAAAATCAGCCCCAGCATTTT
-,TRBV27,TRBJ1-2,-,CASRLGGAIGYTF,TGTGCCAGCAGGCTGGGGGGGGCGATTGGCTACACCTTC
-,TRBV2,TRBJ2-5,-,CASREDHYQETQYF,TGTGCCAGCAGGGAGGACCATTACCAAGAGACCCAGTACTTC
-,TRBV11-2,TRBJ2-3,-,CASSLVTGSDTQYF,TGTGCCAGCAGCTTAGTCACAGGGTCAGATACGCAGTATTTT
TRBD1,TRBV5-5,TRBJ1-4,-,CASSRGQGNEKLFF,TGTGCCAGCAGCCGCGGACAGGGAAATGAAAAACTGTTTTTT
-,TRBV3-1/TRBV3-2,TRBJ1-1,-,CASSRTGTRWRGGNTEAFF,TGTGCCAGCAGTCGAACCGGGACCCGATGGAGGGGTGGGAACACTGAAGCTTTCTTT
TRBD1,TRBV5-1,TRBJ1-3,-,CASSRRQGPSGNTIYF,TGCGCCAGCAGCCGCCGACAGGGACCTTCTGGAAACACCATATATTTT
-,TRBV14,TRBJ1-1,-,CASSLRRGTEAFF,TGTGCCAGCAGCCTCCGAAGGGGAACTGAAGCTTTCTTT
TRBD1,TRBV5-6,TRBJ1-1,many,CASSLGRGLSTEAFF,TGTGCCAGCAGCTTGGGCAGGGGGCTCAGCACTGAAGCTTTCTTT
TRBD1,TRBV30,TRBJ1-2,-,CAWSGAGQGAPNYGYTF,TGTGCCTGGAGTGGTGCGGGACAGGGGGCGCCTAACTATGGCTACACCTTC
-,TRBV24-1,TRBJ2-1,-,CATKGGYNEQFF,TGTGCCACCAAGGGAGGCTACAATGAGCAGTTCTTC
TRBD1,TRBV9,TRBJ1-1,-,CASSDGQAEAFF,TGTGCCAGCAGCGACGGACAGGCCGAAGCTTTCTTT
TRBD1,TRBV28,TRBJ1-1,few,CASSLLDRDTEAFF,TGTGCCAGCAGTTTACTGGACAGGGACACTGAAGCTTTCTTT
-,TRBV5-6,TRBJ1-2,-,CASSLLEGFRFSGYTF,TGTGCCAGCAGCTTGTTAGAGGGTTTTCGGTTCTCAGGCTACACCTTC
TRBD1,TRBV10-3,TRBJ1-6,-,CAIRGDRGVSPLHF,TGTGCCATCAGGGGGGACAGAGGAGTCTCACCCCTCCACTTT
TRBD1,TRBV20-1,TRBJ2-7,few,CSASRDSRYEQYF,TGCAGTGCTAGTAGGGACAGCCGCTACGAGCAGTACTTC
-,TRBV19,TRBJ2-4,-,CASSPRGLQGKNIQYF,TGTGCCAGTAGTCCCCGAGGGCTACAAGGCAAAAACATTCAGTACTTC
-,TRBV2,TRBJ1-2,-,CASSEEGGGRGYTF,TGTGCCAGCAGTGAAGAAGGTGGCGGCAGAGGCTACACCTTC
-,TRBV5-6,TRBJ1-2,-,CASSLGTGYTF,TGTGCCAGCAGCTTGGGTACAGGCTACACCTTC
-,TRBV11-3,TRBJ2-7,-,CASRAQGPYEQYF,TGTGCCAGCAGGGCCCAGGGGCCGTACGAGCAGTACTTC
-,TRBV27,TRBJ2-7,-,CASSGSFSSYEQYF,TGTGCCAGCAGTGGGAGTTTTAGCTCCTACGAGCAGTACTTC
TRBD1,TRBV3-1/TRBV3-2,TRBJ1-1,-,CASSHRQGWATEAFF,TGTGCCAGCAGCCATCGACAGGGATGGGCCACTGAAGCTTTCTTT
-,TRBV7-6,TRBJ2-1,-,CASSLALTGAQSYNEQFF,TGTGCCAGCAGCTTAGCGCTAACTGGGGCCCAATCCTACAATGAGCAGTTCTTC